The 19 T cell receptor beta chains presented below share a single source sample, sequenced in a study of somatic mutations in cytotoxic T cells in rheumatoid arthritis. The data were produced by immunoSEQ multiplex PCR, yet TCRdb's version contains in-frame clones alone and is incomplete. The sample contains 4,400 or so clones, about 87% of which appear only once. The material sequenced was CD8+ T cells sorted from blood. Receptor source: a woman aged 45-65 years with rheumatoid arthritis.

The DNA of the CDR3 is TGCGCCAGCAGCCAACGGGGCTACGAGCAGTACTTC. This gives the protein CASSQRGYEQYF. The chain carries TRBV4-1 and TRBJ2-7; D possibly corresponds to TRBD2 (5 bases). The CDR3 is made up of 12 amino acids. V was cut by 2 bases and J by 3 bases, with 5 bases left in between. The germline gives CDR1 MGHRA, CDR2 YSYEKL.

The rearrangement joins TRBV6-6 to TRBJ2-7; D not resolved. There are 12 residues in the CDR3. CDR1 is MNHNY, CDR2 SVGAGI, per germline (reference sequence). Trimming stripped 5 bases from V and 6 bases from J, with 11 bases between. In DNA, the CDR3 is TGTGCCAGCAGTACCCAGTCTCCCGAGCAGTACTTC. This codes for CASSTQSPEQYF.

This chain uses TRBV7-9 with TRBJ2-3, with a weak D call TRBD1 (6 bases). The CDR3 is made up of 12 amino acids. Germline V gene lookup returns CDR1 SEHNR and CDR2 FQNEAQ (reference sequence). The V and J ends lost 1 base and 8 bases respectively, with 7 bases between them. The CDR3: CASSLGGPTQYF. CDR3 bases: TGTGCCAGCAGCTTAGGGGGGCCTACGCAGTATTTT.

The gene calls are TRBV28 and TRBJ1-6; TRBD1 might be the D (6 bases). V was pared by 10 bases and J by 8 bases, with 15 bases between. CDR3 length equals 13 residues. The germline CDR1 and CDR2 sequences are MDHEN and SYDVKM. CDR3 residues: CAIGQGFHSPLHF. CDR3 nucleotides: TGTGCCATCGGTCAGGGGTTTCATTCACCCCTCCACTTT.

The chain is built from TRBV5-1 and TRBJ1-5, with unresolved D. The CDR3 has 15 amino acids. Germline CDR1 reads SGHRS; CDR2 reads YFSETQ. Trimming cost V 0 bases and J 1 base, with 8 bases left between them. In nucleotides, the CDR3 is TGCGCCAGCAGCTTGGATGCTGGCAGCAATCAGCCCCAGCATTTT. Translating gives CASSLDAGSNQPQHF.

This rearrangement joins TRBV6-1 to TRBJ1-1; 7 bases agree with TRBD1. The trim removed 4 bases at V and 1 base at J, leaving 6 bases unmatched. This CDR3 comprises 15 residues. CDR1 and CDR2 from the germline V gene are MNHNS and SASEGT. The CDR3 loop is CASSALQGSNTEAFF. The CDR3 nucleotides read TGTGCCAGCAGTGCCCTACAGGGGTCGAACACTGAAGCTTTCTTT.

The chain is built from TRBV29-1 and TRBJ2-4; D might be TRBD1 (5 bases). Germline lookup yields CDR1 SQVTM and CDR2 ANQGSEA. The V and J ends lost 5 bases and 2 bases respectively, with 16 bases between them. The CDR3 extends over 15 amino acids. CDR3 DNA sequence: TGCAGCGTTCCCAAGCCCCAGGGCTCCAAAAACATTCAGTACTTC. Encoded protein: CSVPKPQGSKNIQYF.

This clone was seen only a few times. V gene TRBV5-1 combines with J gene TRBJ1-1; TRBD1 might be the D (6 bases). Deletions cut 2 bases from V and 5 bases from J, with 7 bases between. Germline-derived CDR1 and CDR2 are SGHRS and YFSETQ. CDR3 length: 12 amino acids. This CDR3 reads CASSFGTTEAFF. Written as DNA, the CDR3 is TGCGCCAGCAGCTTCGGGACAACTGAAGCTTTCTTT.

V usage is TRBV2 and J usage is TRBJ1-4; the D is unclear. This CDR3 has 15 residues. Germline lookup yields CDR1 SNHLY and CDR2 FYNNEI. V dropped 4 bases and J dropped 0 bases, with 9 bases sitting between them. CDR3 residues: CASSADTSTNEKLFF. The CDR3 DNA follows: TGTGCCAGCAGTGCCGACACATCAACTAATGAAAAACTGTTTTTT.

This clone was detected only once. The J gene is TRBJ2-5, the V gene TRBV4-1; D is perhaps TRBD1 (5 bases). Between the trimmed V and J ends, which lost 0 bases and 1 base, there was a span of 9 bases. The CDR3 has 15 residues. The germline gives CDR1 MGHRA, CDR2 YSYEKL. The CDR3 spells CASSQEPRVQETQYF. CDR3 DNA sequence: TGCGCCAGCAGCCAAGAACCCAGGGTCCAAGAGACCCAGTACTTC.

This clone occurred a few times. This chain joins TRBV4-1 and TRBJ2-5, with a weak D call TRBD1 (5 bases). Trimming shortened V by 5 bases and J by 9 bases, and 16 bases separated the two germline ends. The CDR3 has 13 residues. Germline V lookup: CDR1 MGHRA, CDR2 YSYEKL. This chain's CDR3 is CASSSDTGKSQYF. The CDR3 DNA is TGCGCCAGCAGCTCGGACACCGGAAAGTCCCAGTACTTC.

This clone is a singleton in its sample. The chain couples TRBV6-6 to TRBJ1-2; D remains unclear. V lost 7 bases and J 2 bases, leaving 8 bases between the germline ends. Germline V gene sequence: CDR1 MNHNY, CDR2 SVGAGI (reference sequence). The CDR3 is 12 amino acids. CDR3 sequence (DNA): TGTGCCAGCACCGCAGCGAACTATGGCTACACCTTC. It specifies CASTAANYGYTF.

In nucleotides, the CDR3 is TGTGCCAGCAGCTTTCTTGGGCAAAACATTCAGTACTTC. This sequence encodes CASSFLGQNIQYF. The V gene is TRBV5-4, the J gene TRBJ2-4; D gene unclear. This CDR3 is 13 amino acids long. Germline V gene data show CDR1 as SGHNT and CDR2 as YYREEE (reference sequence). V lost 2 bases and J 5 bases, leaving 8 bases between the germline ends.

J is TRBJ2-3 and V is TRBV7-9, with TRBD2 matching over 10 bases. The CDR3 extends over 18 amino acids. Germline V gives CDR1 SEHNR, CDR2 FQNEAQ (reference sequence). V lost 4 bases, J lost 4 bases, and 14 bases stayed unmatched. The DNA for the CDR3 is TGTGCCAGCAGCTCAACCATCTTAGCGGGGGGAATTGCAGATACGCAGTATTTT. As protein: CASSSTILAGGIADTQYF.

The chain couples TRBV7-6 to TRBJ2-1; D ambiguous. CDR1 SGHVS and CDR2 FNYEAQ come from the germline V gene. The CDR3 contains 14 residues. V was shortened by 5 bases and J by 3 bases, with 11 bases between the two germline ends. The CDR3 here is CASSPGTYYNEQFF. The CDR3 DNA follows: TGTGCCAGCAGCCCCGGTACCTACTACAATGAGCAGTTCTTC.

The chain has TRBV19 and TRBJ1-5; 8 bases align to TRBD1. The germline gives CDR1 LNHDA, CDR2 SQIVND (reference sequence). The V and J ends lost 7 bases and 2 bases, in that order; junction bases with no gene match: 7. The CDR3 totals 15 residues. In DNA, the CDR3 is TGTGCCAGTACCTACGGGACAGGCGGCAATCAGCCCCAGCATTTT. Translation gives CASTYGTGGNQPQHF.

The chain recombines TRBV5-6 with TRBJ1-1; no reliable D call. This CDR3 comprises 12 residues. V lost 7 bases and J lost 5, with 12 bases in between. The V gene's germline CDR1 is SGHDT and CDR2 YYEEEE. CDR3 protein: CASEDPSTEAFF. In nucleotides, the CDR3 is TGTGCCAGCGAGGATCCATCGACTGAAGCTTTCTTT.

The chain uses TRBV6-1 and TRBJ2-7; TRBD1 aligns across 11 bases. The CDR3 is 15 residues long. V was clipped by 3 bases and J by 0 bases; unmatched bases: 1. Germline V gives CDR1 MNHNS, CDR2 SASEGT. CDR3 nucleotides: TGTGCCAGCAGTGAGGGACAGGGGGTCTCCTACGAGCAGTACTTC. Amino acids: CASSEGQGVSYEQYF.

This clone was seen a few times. This chain uses TRBV7-8 with TRBJ2-1; D is ambiguous. V was cut by 7 bases and J by 1 base, with 8 bases left in between. CDR1 is SGHVS, CDR2 FQNEAQ, per germline. This CDR3 region has 13 residues. CDR3 coding DNA: TGTGCCAGCACACCTAATTCCTACAATGAGCAGTTCTTC. Translated: CASTPNSYNEQFF. The whole variable domain, filled in from reference TRBV7-8 and TRBJ2-1, reads GAGVSQSPRYKVAKRGQDVALRCDPISGHVSLFWYQQALGQGPEFLTYFQNEAQLDKSGLPSDRFFAERPEGSVSTLKIQRTQQEDSAVYLCASTPNSYNEQFFGPGTRLTVL.